The source of this T cell receptor beta chain is a study of CD8+CD57+ T cells in acquired aplastic anemia. Study-level information: Sorting CD4+ and CD8+ cells gave DNA averaging around 3 ug.

The CDR3 loop spans 13 amino acids. Germline values: CDR1 SEHNR, CDR2 FQNEAQ (reference sequence). V shed 5 bases and J 12 bases; nucleotides not matched to a gene: 12. Patients sequenced had flow cytometry evidence of CD8+CD57+ cell expansion. Patient blood was sampled before any therapy had been received. Genomic DNA constituted the template upon which TCR beta VDJ and CDR3 profiling was performed. One entry per CDR3 protein, called by TCRdb with MiXCR from the reads. Of around 150,000 distinct CDR3 sequences listed, around 75% are singletons. Remarks on this clonotype: What it binds is unknown.

Overall study results and limits: Overlapping CD8+ CDR3 repertoires of patients and controls contained under 30 shared sequences. Statistical testing detected no significant gap in CD8+ Simpson's diversity between patients and controls.

J is TRBJ1-1 and V is TRBV7-9, with 7 bases that match TRBD1. The sample taken for sequencing was sorted CD4+, CD8+, or CD8+CD57+ T cells (not recorded which) from PBMCs. The sequence came from a human donor with aplastic anemia. The CDR3 coding sequence is TGTGCCAGCAGCCCATCCGCAGGACAGGAATCTTTCTTT. Residues: CASSPSAGQESFF.